These 30 T cell receptor beta chains were sequenced from one sample in a study of cytomegalovirus exposure and HLA in healthy donors. PCR involved 60 Vbeta and 13 Jbeta primers. The table came from immunoSEQ multiplex PCR; TCRdb's copy has only in-frame clones and leaves some out. Among approximately 170,000 clones, about 76% were seen once, and the ten largest hold 7% to 8.5%. Sequences were obtained from PBMCs. These receptors were taken from a male donor in good health and CMV-seropositive.

This sequence joins TRBV9 and TRBJ2-3; 7 bases map to TRBD2. With 3 bases clipped from V and 2 bases from J, the junction kept 9 bases outside the gene matches. This CDR3 region has 16 residues. Looked up from germline, CDR1 is SGDLS and CDR2 is YYNGEE. The CDR3 DNA reads as TGTGCCAGCAGCGCTTCCGGGACTACTTACACAGATACGCAGTATTTT. This codes for CASSASGTTYTDTQYF.

This sequence joins TRBV6-1 and TRBJ2-4, with a weak D call TRBD1 (6 bases). Germline CDR1 is MNHNS and CDR2 is SASEGT. This CDR3 region has 15 residues. V lost 6 bases, J lost 3 bases, and 15 bases lay in between. The CDR3 region is CASRPAEGGKNIQYF. As DNA, the CDR3 is TGTGCCAGCAGACCCGCGGAAGGGGGCAAAAACATTCAGTACTTC.

The gene calls are TRBV9 and TRBJ2-7, with 7 bases identical to TRBD1. In germline, CDR1 is SGDLS, CDR2 YYNGEE. The CDR3 has 14 residues. V lost 0 bases, J lost 6 bases, and 6 bases stayed unmatched. CDR3 sequence: CASSVDGTEIEQYF. CDR3 bases: TGTGCCAGCAGCGTAGATGGGACAGAAATCGAGCAGTACTTC.

The rearrangement joins TRBV9 to TRBJ1-6; D gene ambiguous. Trimming took 2 bases from V and 8 from J, leaving 11 bases between them. The CDR3 contains 14 residues. Looked up from germline, CDR1 is SGDLS and CDR2 is YYNGEE. CDR3 DNA: TGTGCCAGCAGCGTCGGCAGACGGGATTCACCCCTCCACTTT. Its protein product is CASSVGRRDSPLHF.

This clone was seen just once. The CDR3 DNA follows: TGTGCCAGTAGTTCTACCCCCGGCCCCGGGGAGTACTTC. Its protein is CASSSTPGPGEYF. This chain joins TRBV19 and TRBJ2-7; D may be TRBD2 (5 bases). CDR1 is LNHDA and CDR2 is SQIVND in the germline V gene (reference sequence). With 5 bases removed from V and 11 bases from J, the gap between germline ends came to 19 bases. CDR3 length equals 13 residues.

The CDR3 nucleotides read TGTGCCAGCAGCTTAGGAGGTGAAGCTTTCTTT. As protein: CASSLGGEAFF. The V gene is TRBV11-2, the J gene TRBJ1-1; D gene uncertain. With 1 base removed from V and 7 bases from J, the gap between germline ends came to 4 bases. This CDR3 contains 11 residues. CDR1 SGHAT and CDR2 FQNNGV come from the germline V gene.

The V gene is TRBV19, the J gene TRBJ2-7; the match to TRBD1 covers 9 bases. The CDR3 has 14 residues. The germline CDR1 and CDR2 sequences are LNHDA and SQIVND (reference sequence). The V segment lost 5 bases and the J segment 5 bases; nucleotides outside the gene matches: 7. CDR3 protein: CASSLQGARNEQYF. The CDR3 nucleotides are TGTGCCAGTAGTTTACAGGGGGCGCGGAACGAGCAGTACTTC.

This clone appeared a few times. The V call is TRBV5-6, the J call TRBJ1-6; TRBD1 matches at 7 bases. Losses at the gene ends were 1 base for V and 7 bases for J; bases not matched to a gene: 8. Germline V gives CDR1 SGHDT, CDR2 YYEEEE. This CDR3 region has 16 residues. The CDR3 DNA follows: TGTGCCAGCAGCTTGACAGGGGCCAGACCGAATTCACCCCTCCACTTT. Translation gives CASSLTGARPNSPLHF.

The rearrangement uses TRBV19 and TRBJ1-2, with 9 bases aligning to TRBD1. The CDR3 sequence is 16 residues long. Unmatched junction bases numbered 9, after V lost 5 bases and J lost 2 bases. CDR1 and CDR2 from the germline V gene are LNHDA and SQIVND (reference sequence). The CDR3 spells CASSPWGDRVNYGYTF. The CDR3 DNA is TGTGCCAGTAGTCCCTGGGGGGACAGGGTGAACTATGGCTACACCTTC.

The chain combines TRBV7-9 with TRBJ1-1, with 9 bases aligning to TRBD1. The CDR3 runs 12 residues. The germline V gene encodes CDR1 SEHNR and CDR2 FQNEAQ (reference sequence). The trim removed 5 bases at V and 10 bases at J, leaving 5 bases unmatched. CDR3 protein: CASSPGTGTAFF. CDR3 nucleotide sequence: TGTGCCAGCAGCCCTGGGACAGGGACAGCTTTCTTT.

The V gene is TRBV27, the J gene TRBJ2-1; 8 positions match TRBD2. The CDR3 sequence is 14 residues long. Trimming cost V 4 bases and J 8 bases; bases outside gene matches: 7. CDR1 is MNHEY and CDR2 is SMNVEV in the germline V gene (reference sequence). The CDR3 reads CASSWTSSRHEQFF. CDR3 bases: TGTGCCAGCAGTTGGACTAGCTCAAGACATGAGCAGTTCTTC.

The chain couples TRBV5-4 to TRBJ2-1; tentative D call: TRBD2 (6 bases). The CDR3 covers 16 residues. Germline V gives CDR1 SGHNT, CDR2 YYREEE (reference sequence). V lost 4 bases and J lost 5, with 19 bases in between. DNA for the CDR3: TGTGCCAGCAGCACCGCCCCGGGACTGGGGGACAATGAGCAGTTCTTC. Encoded protein: CASSTAPGLGDNEQFF.

V usage is TRBV27 and J usage is TRBJ1-2; 7 bases agree with TRBD1. The V gene's germline CDR1 is MNHEY and CDR2 SMNVEV (reference sequence). V was clipped by 6 bases and J by 5 bases; unmatched bases: 15. The CDR3 sequence is 16 residues long. CDR3: CASRPSDRPLIYGYTF. For the CDR3, the DNA is TGTGCCAGCAGACCCTCGGACAGGCCCTTAATTTATGGCTACACCTTC.

V gene TRBV6-6 combines with J gene TRBJ1-5; the match to TRBD1 covers 8 bases. CDR3 length: 14 amino acids. V dropped 2 bases and J dropped 9; count of bases not matched to a gene: 6. The germline V gene encodes CDR1 MNHNY and CDR2 SVGAGI (reference sequence). In DNA form, the CDR3 reads TGTGCCAGCAGTTACGGGACAGGCCCAGGGCCCCAGCATTTT. Translated: CASSYGTGPGPQHF.

The chain has TRBV18 and TRBJ1-5, with no clear D. Germline CDR1 and CDR2: KGHSH and LQKENI. V was pared by 4 bases and J by 0 bases, with 10 bases between. There are 15 residues in the CDR3. The CDR3 loop reads CASSRGLDSNQPQHF. The CDR3, as DNA: TGTGCCAGCTCACGAGGTTTAGATAGCAATCAGCCCCAGCATTTT.

In its sample, this clone was seen a few times. The V gene is TRBV19, the J gene TRBJ1-2; the D is unclear. CDR1 and CDR2 (germline): LNHDA, SQIVND (reference sequence). The CDR3 is made up of 13 amino acids. V lost 5 bases and J 2 bases, leaving 9 bases between the germline ends. CDR3 coding DNA: TGTGCCAGTAGTCTTGGCGGGAACTATGGCTACACCTTC. Translated, it gives CASSLGGNYGYTF. Full variable domain (remainder filled in from reference TRBV19 and TRBJ1-2): DGGITQSPKYLFRKEGQNVTLSCEQNLNHDAMYWYRQDPGQGLRLIYYSQIVNDFQKGDIAEGYSVSREKKESFPLTVTSAQKNPTAFYLCASSLGGNYGYTFGSGTRLTVV.

The V call is TRBV14, the J call TRBJ1-2; no clear D. Germline assignment: CDR1 SGHDN and CDR2 FVKESK. This CDR3 region has 13 residues. Trimming cost V 1 base and J 8 bases, with 11 bases left between them. DNA for the CDR3: TGTGCCAGCAGCCAAGCTTCCGGTGAGGGCTACACCTTC. Translating gives CASSQASGEGYTF.

The chain employs TRBV2 and TRBJ1-2, with a tentative D call TRBD1 (6 bases). The CDR3 runs 15 residues. The V and J ends lost 9 bases and 7 bases respectively, with 24 bases between them. Germline loops: CDR1 SNHLY, CDR2 FYNNEI. CDR3 sequence (DNA): TGTGCCAGTACCCTAGGGGGGGGCGCAGTCGGTGGCTACACCTTC. Encoded protein: CASTLGGGAVGGYTF.

Comments on this clone: The junction differs from germline at one of its ends, possibly a read error. The chain has TRBV2 and TRBJ2-2; TRBD2 matches 9 bases. The CDR3 has 16 residues. Germline CDR1 and CDR2: SNHLY and FYNNEI. The CDR3 DNA follows: TGTGCCAGCAGTGCCCACCCACTAGCGGGCGCCGGGGAGCCGTTTTTT. It codes for CASSAHPLAGAGEPFF.

The chain uses TRBV7-8 and TRBJ1-1, with D unresolved. The CDR3 extends over 14 amino acids. The germline CDR1 and CDR2 sequences are SGHVS and FQNEAQ. Trimming cost V 1 base and J 1 base, with 7 bases left between them. The CDR3 sequence: CASSLERGNTEAFF. The CDR3 region has the DNA TGTGCCAGCAGCTTAGAGCGGGGGAACACTGAAGCTTTCTTT.

This rearrangement joins TRBV9 to TRBJ1-1, with TRBD1 matching 10 bases. CDR3 length: 16 amino acids. V dropped 0 bases and J dropped 0; count of bases not matched to a gene: 2. Germline V gives CDR1 SGDLS, CDR2 YYNGEE. The CDR3 DNA sequence: TGTGCCAGCAGCGTAGGGACAGGGGGGATGAACACTGAAGCTTTCTTT. It encodes CASSVGTGGMNTEAFF.

The V call is TRBV29-1, the J call TRBJ2-1; TRBD2 aligns across 10 bases. Germline V gene lookup returns CDR1 SQVTM and CDR2 ANQGSEA. This CDR3 contains 14 residues. J was trimmed by 9 bases and V by 2 bases; bases with no gene match: 7. The CDR3 DNA is TGCAGCGTTGAAAGCCAGCGGGGGGGCGGTGAGCAGTTCTTC. Encoded protein: CSVESQRGGGEQFF.

The J gene is TRBJ1-4, the V gene TRBV7-2; 10 bases are shared with TRBD1. Trimming took 5 bases from V and 2 from J; bases not matched to a gene: 5. Germline values: CDR1 SGHTA, CDR2 FQGNSA. The CDR3 contains 16 residues. The CDR3 nucleotides read TGTGCCAGCAGCCCTCCGGGACAGGGGACTAATGAAAAACTGTTTTTT. Translating gives CASSPPGQGTNEKLFF.

This clone was seen a single time. The sample holds other DNA sequences that translate to the same CDR3. This chain uses TRBV4-1 with TRBJ1-2; 7 positions match TRBD1. Trimming removed 0 bases from V and 4 bases from J; junction bases left unmatched: 8. The CDR3 contains 16 residues. Germline V lookup: CDR1 MGHRA, CDR2 YSYEKL. CDR3 in amino acids: CASSQDSQGGSYGYTF. The CDR3 DNA is TGCGCCAGCAGCCAAGATTCCCAGGGGGGAAGCTATGGCTACACCTTC.

The chain employs TRBV6-1 and TRBJ1-5, with D tentatively TRBD1 (5 bases). Looked up from germline, CDR1 is MNHNS and CDR2 is SASEGT. V lost 8 bases, J lost 1 base, and 12 bases lay in between. The CDR3 has 14 residues. The CDR3 region is CASVEWGSNQPQHF. For the CDR3, the DNA is TGTGCCAGCGTAGAGTGGGGCAGCAATCAGCCCCAGCATTTT.

The CDR3 bases are TGTGCCAGCAGCTTGGCCAGGGGGATAAGTTACGAGCAGTACTTC. This codes for CASSLARGISYEQYF. The chain uses TRBV5-6 and TRBJ2-7, with TRBD1 matching 7 bases. Germline loops: CDR1 SGHDT, CDR2 YYEEEE. This CDR3 contains 15 residues. The V and J ends lost 0 bases and 4 bases, in that order; junction bases with no gene match: 7. Variable domain in full (rest from reference TRBV5-6 and TRBJ2-7): DAGVTQSPTHLIKTRGQQVTLRCSPKSGHDTVSWYQQALGQGPQFIFQYYEEEERQRGNFPDRFSGHQFPNYSSELNVNALLLGDSALYLCASSLARGISYEQYFGPGTRLTVT.

This clone was counted a few times. This chain joins TRBV6-5 and TRBJ1-3, with 10 bases lining up with TRBD1. Germline assignment: CDR1 MNHEY and CDR2 SVGAGI. V shed 6 bases, J shed 4 bases, and the junction held 3 bases outside the gene matches. This CDR3 has 14 residues. CDR3 coding DNA: TGTGCCAGCAGGGACAGGGGGTGGGGAAACACCATATATTTT. Translation gives CASRDRGWGNTIYF.

This chain connects TRBV7-6 to TRBJ2-1; TRBD2 aligns across 7 bases. Looked up from germline, CDR1 is SGHVS and CDR2 is FNYEAQ. CDR3 length: 13 amino acids. The J segment lost 8 bases and the V segment lost 4 bases, leaving 5 bases of the junction unmatched. The CDR3 reads CASSSGLGDEQFF. The CDR3 DNA follows: TGTGCCAGCAGCTCCGGACTAGGGGATGAGCAGTTCTTC.

This chain connects TRBV27 to TRBJ2-7, with D possibly TRBD1 on 5 matching bases. Trimming pared 3 bases from V and 5 bases from J, leaving 11 bases between. CDR1 is MNHEY and CDR2 is SMNVEV in the germline V gene (reference sequence). The CDR3 spans 13 residues. The CDR3 DNA follows: TGTGCCAGCAGTTTGGGGCCTTCGAACGAGCAGTACTTC. Its translation is CASSLGPSNEQYF.

The J gene is TRBJ1-2, the V gene TRBV5-4; TRBD1 agrees at 9 bases. The CDR3 has 15 residues. The germline V gene has CDR1 SGHNT and CDR2 YYREEE (reference sequence). Trimming took 3 bases from V and 8 from J; bases not matched to a gene: 11. In nucleotides, the CDR3 is TGTGCCAGCAGCTCCCCCGGGACAGGGTCGGGGGGCTACACCTTC. This sequence encodes CASSSPGTGSGGYTF.